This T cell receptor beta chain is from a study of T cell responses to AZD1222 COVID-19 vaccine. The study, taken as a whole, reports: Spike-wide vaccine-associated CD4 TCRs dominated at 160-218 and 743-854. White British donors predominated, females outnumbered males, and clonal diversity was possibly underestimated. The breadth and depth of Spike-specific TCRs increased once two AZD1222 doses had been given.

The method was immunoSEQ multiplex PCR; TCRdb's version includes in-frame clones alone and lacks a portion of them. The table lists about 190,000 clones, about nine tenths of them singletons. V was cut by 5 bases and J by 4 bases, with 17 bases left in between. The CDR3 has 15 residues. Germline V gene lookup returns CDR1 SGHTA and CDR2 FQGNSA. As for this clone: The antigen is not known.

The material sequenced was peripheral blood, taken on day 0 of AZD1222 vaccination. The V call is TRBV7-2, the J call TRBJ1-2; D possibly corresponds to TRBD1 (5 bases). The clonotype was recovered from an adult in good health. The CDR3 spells CASSQTVRAGYGYTF. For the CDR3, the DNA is TGTGCCAGCAGCCAGACAGTACGGGCAGGCTATGGCTACACCTTC. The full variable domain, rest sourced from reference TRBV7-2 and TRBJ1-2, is GAGVSQSPSNKVTEKGKDVELRCDPISGHTALYWYRQSLGQGLEFLIYFQGNSAPDKSGLPSDRFSAERTGGSVSTLTIQRTQQEDSAVYLCASSQTVRAGYGYTFGSGTRLTVV.